This T cell receptor beta chain was retrieved from a study of cytomegalovirus exposure and HLA in healthy donors. General study results and limits: HLA alleles showed associations with 16,951 TCR beta sequences in a later analysis, at a 0.05 false discovery rate. One variant, a missense change in DCLRE1C, was linked in a later analysis to TCR beta V- and J-gene trimming.

Primers included in the PCR were 60 Vbeta and 13 Jbeta primers. TCRdb keeps only in-frame clones here, not all; method: immunoSEQ multiplex PCR. The sample contains 150,000 to 190,000 clones, around 82% of which appear only once. The CDR3 extends over 12 amino acids. The germline gives CDR1 MNHEY, CDR2 SMNVEV (reference sequence). V trimming: 7 bases; J trimming: 7 bases; junction bases outside the gene matches: 3. Points on this clone: Its antigen is unknown.

This sequence joins TRBV27 and TRBJ1-5; the match to TRBD1 covers 8 bases. The specimen was PBMCs. The receptor was isolated from a woman aged 50 to 60 in good health and CMV-seropositive. CDR3 nucleotides: TGTGCCAGCAAGACAGGGGTCCAGCCCCAGCATTTT. It encodes CASKTGVQPQHF.